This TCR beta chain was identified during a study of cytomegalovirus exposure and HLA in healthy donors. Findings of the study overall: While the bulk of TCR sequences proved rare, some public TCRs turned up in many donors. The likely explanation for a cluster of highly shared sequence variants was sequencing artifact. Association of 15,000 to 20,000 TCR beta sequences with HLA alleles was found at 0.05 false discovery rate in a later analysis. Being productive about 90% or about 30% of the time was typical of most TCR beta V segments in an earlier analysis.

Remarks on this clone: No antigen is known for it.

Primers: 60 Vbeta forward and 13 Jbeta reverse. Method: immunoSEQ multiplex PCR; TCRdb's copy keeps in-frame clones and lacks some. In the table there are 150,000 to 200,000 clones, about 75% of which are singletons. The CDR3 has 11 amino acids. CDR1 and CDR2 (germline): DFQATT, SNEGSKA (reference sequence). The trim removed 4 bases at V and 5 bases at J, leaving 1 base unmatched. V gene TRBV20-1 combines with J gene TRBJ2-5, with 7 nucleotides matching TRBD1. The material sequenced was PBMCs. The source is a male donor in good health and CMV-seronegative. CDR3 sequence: CSAKDRETQYF. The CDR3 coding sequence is TGCAGTGCTAAGGACAGGGAGACCCAGTACTTC.